What follows are 22 T cell receptor beta chains derived from one specimen sequenced in a study of T cell clonality in common variable immunodeficiency. Findings and caveats of the study: Fewer deletions and N-nucleotide insertions were reportedly seen in common variable immunodeficiency TCR beta sequences.

Some clones are missing from TCRdb's copy, which holds only in-frame ones; the method was immunoSEQ multiplex PCR. This sample has 25,000 to 30,000 clones, each found more than once. What these receptors recognize is not known. Sequencing used peripheral blood mononuclear cells. The receptors were sampled from a human donor with common variable immunodeficiency.

In this sample, this clone turned up a few times. With the read ending 3 residues before the CDR3 end, the germline J gene is used to fill in that end. The chain is built from TRBV19 and TRBJ1-1; possible D gene TRBD1, 6 bases. The CDR3 sequence is 18 residues long. Trimming removed 3 bases from V and 1 base from J, with 21 bases in between. Germline CDR1 LNHDA, CDR2 SQIVND (reference sequence). The part of the CDR3 DNA that was read is TGTGCCAGTAGTATGAAAGGGAGGGCAGGGGAGCGGAACACTGAA. Translating it yields CASSMKGRAGERNTE. The entire CDR3 protein reads CASSMKGRAGERNTEAFF.

Concerning this clone itself: The observed sequence ends 3 residues before the CDR3 terminus, with the missing tail filled in from the germline J gene. The chain recombines TRBV7-2 with TRBJ1-4; tentatively, D is TRBD1 (6 bases). V was pared by 4 bases and J by 7 bases, with 16 bases between. Germline V gives CDR1 SGHTA, CDR2 FQGNSA. The CDR3 runs to 15 residues. CDR3 bases read: TGTGCCAGCAGCTCTCAGGGGATAGGACGTGAAAAA. Translating gives CASSSQGIGREK. In full, the CDR3 reads CASSSQGIGREKLFF. Drawing the rest from reference TRBV7-2 and TRBJ1-4, the complete variable domain is GAGVSQSPSNKVTEKGKDVELRCDPISGHTALYWYRQSLGQGLEFLIYFQGNSAPDKSGLPSDRFSAERTGGSVSTLTIQRTQQEDSAVYLCASSSQGIGREKLFFGSGTQLSVL.

This clone came up a few times. Read coverage stops 3 residues before the CDR3 terminus; the germline J gene supplies the remainder. The V call is TRBV19, the J call TRBJ2-7; the D is unclear. V was shortened by 4 bases and J by 1 base, with 8 bases between the two germline ends. This CDR3 contains 13 residues. Germline lookup yields CDR1 LNHDA and CDR2 SQIVND (reference sequence). CDR3 loop: CASSRDKSYEQYF. The covered CDR3 bases are TGTGCCAGTAGTAGAGATAAATCCTACGAG.

This clone turned up a few times. The read falls 3 residues short of the CDR3 end, and the missing part is taken from the germline J gene. This chain joins TRBV7-9 and TRBJ2-7; D is unclear. From germline, CDR1 is SEHNR and CDR2 FQNEAQ (reference sequence). The germline V and J ends were trimmed by 1 base and 5 bases, with 9 bases remaining between them. The CDR3 extends over 13 amino acids. The DNA read from the CDR3 is TGTGCCAGCAGCTTAGTCCTATATCACGAG. It codes for CASSLVLYHE. The whole CDR3 is CASSLVLYHEQYF.

In its sample, this clone was seen a few times. The read finishes 3 residues shy of the CDR3 end, and the germline J gene is used to complete it. The J gene is TRBJ2-7, the V gene TRBV2; 10 positions match TRBD1. V lost 8 bases and J lost 6; bases outside the gene matches: 7. This CDR3 region has 13 residues. Germline V gives CDR1 SNHLY, CDR2 FYNNEI. CDR3 sequence reads: CASEGQGQAEQYF. The sequenced part of the CDR3 DNA is TGTGCCAGCGAGGGACAGGGGCAAGCCGAG.

Of note for this clone: The CDR3 extends 3 residues past the end of the read, so its final part is completed from the germline J gene. The chain joins TRBV19 to TRBJ1-5; D gene ambiguous. The CDR3 covers 17 residues. CDR1 LNHDA and CDR2 SQIVND come from the germline V gene (reference sequence). V lost 7 bases to trimming and J lost 0 bases, with 19 bases between them. The CDR3 DNA, read in part, is TGTGCCAGTACACACCTGGGCGGGGTCTATAGCAATCAGCCC. This codes for CASTHLGGVYSNQP. The full CDR3 sequence reads CASTHLGGVYSNQPQHF.

This clone was detected ten times or more. The sequenced fragment ends 3 residues before the CDR3 boundary, so the rest is inferred from the germline J gene. The chain uses TRBV2 and TRBJ2-2; 7 bases align to TRBD1. The length of the CDR3 is 16 residues. Germline V gives CDR1 SNHLY, CDR2 FYNNEI. Trimming took 8 bases from V and 4 from J; bases not matched to a gene: 13. CDR3 amino acids: CASCGVGDRVTGELFF. The sequenced part of the CDR3 DNA is TGTGCCAGCTGTGGGGTTGGGGACAGAGTCACCGGGGAG.

On this clone itself: Read sequence stops 3 residues before the CDR3 end, and the germline J gene provides the missing end. The chain recombines TRBV10-2 with TRBJ2-7, with TRBD2 matching over 9 bases. CDR1 WSHSY and CDR2 SAAADI come from the germline V gene. V shed 7 bases and J 2 bases; nucleotides not matched to a gene: 9. This CDR3 spans 15 amino acids. The part of the CDR3 DNA that was read is TGCGCCAGCACTGAACTAGCGGGCCGCCCCTACGAG. Protein product: CASTELAGRPYE. The whole CDR3 sequence is CASTELAGRPYEQYF.

This clone was observed a few times. The read is 3 residues too short to cover the CDR3 end, so that end is filled in from the germline J gene. This sequence joins TRBV20-1 and TRBJ2-7; the match to TRBD2 covers 10 bases. This CDR3 is built from 15 residues. V was pared by 0 bases and J by 0 bases, with 2 bases of the junction left unmatched. CDR1 is DFQATT, CDR2 SNEGSKA, per germline (reference sequence). CDR3 residues: CSARDASGGSYEQYF. The sequenced CDR3 bases are TGCAGTGCTAGAGATGCTAGCGGGGGCTCCTACGAG.

Worth noting for this clone: The read ends 3 residues shy of where the CDR3 ends; the end is completed using the germline J gene. The V call is TRBV19, the J call TRBJ1-1; TRBD1 agrees at 10 bases. The V gene's germline CDR1 is LNHDA and CDR2 SQIVND (reference sequence). This CDR3 contains 18 residues. The V gene end was trimmed by 3 bases and the J gene end by 5 bases; junction bases not matched to a gene: 15. The part of the CDR3 DNA that was read is TGTGCCAGTAGTATGGCGACAGGGGGCTTTCGCATGCGGACTGAA. It translates to CASSMATGGFRMRTE. Given in full, the CDR3 is CASSMATGGFRMRTEAFF.

This clone was seen ten or more times. The CDR3 goes on 3 residues after the read ends, and that part is filled in from the germline J gene. The chain uses TRBV29-1 and TRBJ2-7; D is perhaps TRBD2 (6 bases). The V gene lost 7 bases and the J gene lost 4 bases, with 14 bases spanning the gap. Germline lookup yields CDR1 SQVTM and CDR2 ANQGSEA. The CDR3 has 12 amino acids. The CDR3 sequence: CSARGTLYEQYF. The CDR3 bases that were read are TGCAGCGCCCGGGGGACTCTATACGAG.

For this clone: The read stops 3 residues short of the end of the CDR3; the missing end is completed from the germline J gene. The chain couples TRBV6-2 or TRBV6-3 to TRBJ2-6; 7 bases map to TRBD2. The ends lost 6 bases at V and 0 bases at J; junction bases unmatched: 5. The CDR3 is made up of 16 amino acids. CDR1 is MNHEY, CDR2 SVGEGT, per germline. CDR3 in amino acids: CASRPGRVSGANVLTF. The sequenced part of the CDR3 DNA is TGTGCCAGCAGGCCGGGGAGGGTCTCTGGGGCCAACGTC.

This clone appeared a few times. With the read ending 3 residues before the CDR3 end, the germline J gene is used to fill in that end. The V and J genes are TRBV10-2 and TRBJ2-7; 13 nucleotides align to TRBD2. The junction had 10 bases not matched to a gene; V was cut back by 7 bases and J by 4 bases. The CDR3 is made up of 16 amino acids. CDR1 is WSHSY and CDR2 is SAAADI in the germline V gene. The CDR3 protein is CASMGGLAGLQYEQYF. The DNA read from the CDR3 is TGCGCCAGCATGGGGGGACTAGCGGGATTACAATACGAG.

This clone was seen at least ten times. CDR3 sequence reads: CASSPEPGTYNEQFF. CDR3 DNA, as far as it was read: TGTGCCAGCAGCCCTGAGCCAGGGACCTACAATGAG. The genes are TRBV7-9 and TRBJ2-1, with a weak D call TRBD1 (5 bases). The CDR3 extends 3 residues past the end of the read, so its final part is completed from the germline J gene. This CDR3 has 15 amino acids. The V end lost 5 bases, the J end lost 2 bases, and 13 bases lay between the germline ends. The germline CDR1 and CDR2 sequences are SEHNR and FQNEAQ (reference sequence).

In this sample, this clone turned up a few times. With the read ending 3 residues before the CDR3 end, the germline J gene is used to fill in that end. V gene TRBV18 combines with J gene TRBJ2-7; D is unresolved. Trimming pared 1 base from V and 6 bases from J, leaving 10 bases between. The CDR3 is made up of 13 amino acids. Germline CDR1 is KGHSH and CDR2 is LQKENI. The CDR3 reads CASSPQGLREQYF. CDR3 bases read: TGTGCCAGCTCACCACAAGGGCTACGCGAG.

Comment on this clone: The read is 3 residues too short to cover the CDR3 end, so that end is filled in from the germline J gene. The chain joins TRBV2 to TRBJ1-5; maybe TRBD1 (6 bases). CDR3 length: 15 residues. Trimming took 1 base from V and 6 from J, leaving 13 bases between them. Germline-derived CDR1 and CDR2 are SNHLY and FYNNEI. This CDR3 is CASSEGGGLAQPQHF. CDR3 DNA, as far as it was read: TGTGCCAGCAGTGAAGGAGGGGGATTAGCTCAGCCC.

In the case of this clone: Read coverage stops 3 residues before the CDR3 terminus; the germline J gene supplies the remainder. This chain uses TRBV7-2 with TRBJ2-7; 7 positions agree with TRBD2. The CDR3 is 13 residues long. Per the germline V gene, CDR1 is SGHTA and CDR2 is FQGNSA. V was pared by 0 bases and J by 6 bases, with 2 bases of the junction left unmatched. The CDR3 region is CASSLALAPEQYF. The sequenced part of the CDR3 DNA is TGTGCCAGCAGCTTAGCACTAGCGCCCGAG.

This clone was detected a few times. The read halts 3 residues ahead of the CDR3 end, with the missing end drawn from the germline J gene. The J gene is TRBJ1-5, the V gene TRBV16, with D uncertain. Deletions cut 5 bases from V and 6 bases from J, with 11 bases between. CDR3 length: 13 amino acids. Germline assignment: CDR1 KGHSY and CDR2 FQNENV. CDR3: CASSSRGGQPQHF. The sequenced part of the CDR3 DNA is TGTGCCAGCAGCTCCCGAGGCGGTCAGCCC.

In the case of this clone: The CDR3 extends 3 residues past the end of the read, so its final part is completed from the germline J gene. The J gene is TRBJ2-7, the V gene TRBV20-1; possibly TRBD1 for D (9 bases). CDR3 length: 18 residues. CDR1 DFQATT and CDR2 SNEGSKA come from the germline V gene (reference sequence). Trimming cost V 3 bases and J 4 bases, with 28 bases left between them. Partial CDR3 DNA: TGCAGTGCTAGTGGACCGGGACAGGGAATAGCGGGAAGGTACGAG. Its translation is CSASGPGQGIAGRYE. The whole CDR3 protein is CSASGPGQGIAGRYEQYF.

This clone has more than one count but fewer than ten. Read data end 3 residues before the CDR3 end; the end is taken from the germline J gene. J is TRBJ1-2 and V is TRBV7-3; 7 positions agree with TRBD1. The CDR3 runs to 13 residues. The V gene's germline CDR1 is SGHTA and CDR2 FQGTGA. The V segment lost 5 bases and the J segment 5 bases; nucleotides outside the gene matches: 5. This chain's CDR3 is CASSKGQAYGYTF. CDR3 DNA (partial): TGTGCCAGCAGCAAAGGACAGGCATATGGC.

This clone was counted at least ten times. The read terminates 3 residues before the CDR3 end, so the remaining end is supplied by the germline J gene. This chain joins TRBV5-1 and TRBJ2-7; 7 bases map to TRBD1. Trimming at V came to 4 bases and at J to 2 bases, leaving 9 bases not matched to a gene. The CDR3 consists of 15 residues. The germline V gene has CDR1 SGHRS and CDR2 YFSETQ. CDR3 DNA (partial): TGCGCCAGCAGCATACTGCCGGGACAGACCTACGAG. Amino acids: CASSILPGQTYE. The whole CDR3 reads CASSILPGQTYEQYF. The complete variable domain, with remaining parts taken from reference TRBV5-1 and TRBJ2-7, reads KAGVTQTPRYLIKTRGQQVTLSCSPISGHRSVSWYQQTPGQGLQFLFEYFSETQRNKGNFPGRFSGRQFSNSRSEMNVSTLELGDSALYLCASSILPGQTYEQYFGPGTRLTVT.

This clone was picked up many times. The CDR3 end falls 3 residues outside the read, so it is completed with the germline J gene. The chain has TRBV29-1 and TRBJ2-7; D perhaps matches TRBD1 (5 bases). Germline V CDR1 and CDR2: SQVTM, ANQGSEA. Trimming left V 3 bases short and J 6 bases short, with 12 bases between. This CDR3 region has 12 residues. The part of the CDR3 DNA that was read is TGCAGCGTTGAGGGTCAAGGGGTCGAG. It codes for CSVEGQGVE. The whole CDR3 protein reads CSVEGQGVEQYF.